This TCR beta chain was recovered during a study of tumor-infiltrating lymphocytes in localized non-small cell lung cancer. Notes on the study in general: No link was found between tumor T-cell fraction and recurrence-free survival. Available tissue quantity limited TCR sequencing to a patient subset.

Profiled with immunoSEQ multiplex PCR; TCRdb holds only in-frame clones, not every one. The table records approximately 17,000 clones, roughly four fifths of them present only once. Germline CDR1 reads SGHTA; CDR2 reads FQGNSA. V gave up 5 bases and J gave up 6 bases; unmatched junction bases: 10. This CDR3 comprises 15 residues. With regard to this clone: Its antigen remains unidentified.

The material sequenced was lung tumor tissue. V gene TRBV7-2 combines with J gene TRBJ2-1; 7 bases agree with TRBD2. This TCR was recovered from a human donor with non-small cell lung cancer. CDR3 nucleotide sequence: TGTGCCAGCAGCAAAACCGGGACTATAGGCAATGAGCAGTTCTTC. Amino acids: CASSKTGTIGNEQFF.